This T cell receptor (beta chain) was obtained from a study of T-cell reconstitution after alpha-beta-depleted transplantation in children. Study observations and caveats: Among T cells one year after transplant, newly produced cells accounted for most counts and diversity. Surviving recipient T cells and intrathymic progenitors accounted for some patients' high TCRbeta diversity at day 60. By about two months after transplant, alpha-beta T cells reportedly arose from several hundred graft clones that had expanded.

Germline V gene data show CDR1 as DFQATT and CDR2 as SNEGSKA (reference sequence). Losses at the gene ends were 5 bases for V and 2 bases for J; bases not matched to a gene: 10. The CDR3 length is 15 residues. Only a few counts were recorded for this clonotype. Its antigen is not identified. A library of TCRbeta sequences, prepared with unique molecular identifiers, was generated. TCRdb ran MiXCR on the PCR reads and lists one entry per CDR3 protein. The table lists some 830,000 distinct CDR3 sequences, around 17% of them singletons. This specimen was PBMCs, mostly from graft donor cells, taken 360 days after TCRalphabeta/CD19-depleted stem cell transplant. This rearrangement joins TRBV20-1 to TRBJ2-7; 9 bases align to TRBD1. The clonotype comes from a male patient aged 5 to 17 who had a stem cell transplant for acute lymphoblastic leukemia, so the T cells may come from the graft donor. The CDR3 region has the DNA TGCAGTGCTCCCCGCCGGGACAGGGCCCCCTACGAGCAGTACTTC. Its translation: CSAPRRDRAPYEQYF.